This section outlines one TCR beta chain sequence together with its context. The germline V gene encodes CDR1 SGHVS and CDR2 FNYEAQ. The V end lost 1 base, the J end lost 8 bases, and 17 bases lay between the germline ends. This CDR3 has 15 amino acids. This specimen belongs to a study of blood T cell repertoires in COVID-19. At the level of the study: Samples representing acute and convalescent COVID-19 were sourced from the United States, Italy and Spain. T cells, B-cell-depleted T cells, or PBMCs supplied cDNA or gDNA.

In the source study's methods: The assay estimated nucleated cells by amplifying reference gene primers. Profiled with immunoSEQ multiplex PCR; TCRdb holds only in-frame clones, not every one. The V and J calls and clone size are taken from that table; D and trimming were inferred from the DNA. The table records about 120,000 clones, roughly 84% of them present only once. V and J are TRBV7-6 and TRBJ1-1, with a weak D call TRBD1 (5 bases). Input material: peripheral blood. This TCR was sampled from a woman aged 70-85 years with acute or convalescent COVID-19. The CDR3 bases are TGTGCCAGCAGCTTAGGTGGGGCAGTAGTAAAAGAAGCTTTCTTT. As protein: CASSLGGAVVKEAFF.